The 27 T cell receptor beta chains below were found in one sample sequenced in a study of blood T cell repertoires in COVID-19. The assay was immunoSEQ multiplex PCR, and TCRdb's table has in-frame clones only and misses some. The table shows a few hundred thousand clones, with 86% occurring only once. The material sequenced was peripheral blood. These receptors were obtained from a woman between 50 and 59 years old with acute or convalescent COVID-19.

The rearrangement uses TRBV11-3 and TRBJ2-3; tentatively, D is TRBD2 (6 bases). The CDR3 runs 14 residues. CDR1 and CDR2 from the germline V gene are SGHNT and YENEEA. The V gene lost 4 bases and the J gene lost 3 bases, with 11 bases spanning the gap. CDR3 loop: CASSWDFLTDTQYF. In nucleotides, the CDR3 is TGTGCCAGCAGCTGGGACTTCCTGACAGATACGCAGTATTTT. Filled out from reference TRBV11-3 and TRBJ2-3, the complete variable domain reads EAGVVQSPRYKIIEKKQPVAFWCNPISGHNTLYWYLQNLGQGPELLIRYENEEAVDDSQLPKDRFSAERLKGVDSTLKIQPAELGDSAVYLCASSWDFLTDTQYFGPGTRLTVL.

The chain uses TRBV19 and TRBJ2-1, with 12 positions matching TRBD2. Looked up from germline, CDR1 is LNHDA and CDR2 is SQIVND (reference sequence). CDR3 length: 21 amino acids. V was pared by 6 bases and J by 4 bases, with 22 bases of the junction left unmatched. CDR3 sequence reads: CASSRDGLSGLAGGPYNEQFF. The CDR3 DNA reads TGTGCCAGTAGCCGGGATGGGTTGTCGGGCCTAGCGGGGGGGCCTTACAATGAGCAGTTCTTC.

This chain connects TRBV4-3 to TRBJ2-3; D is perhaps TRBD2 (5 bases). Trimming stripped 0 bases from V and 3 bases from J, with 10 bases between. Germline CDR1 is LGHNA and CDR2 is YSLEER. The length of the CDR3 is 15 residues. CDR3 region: CASSQELRATDTQYF. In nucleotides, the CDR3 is TGCGCCAGCAGCCAAGAGTTGCGGGCGACAGATACGCAGTATTTT.

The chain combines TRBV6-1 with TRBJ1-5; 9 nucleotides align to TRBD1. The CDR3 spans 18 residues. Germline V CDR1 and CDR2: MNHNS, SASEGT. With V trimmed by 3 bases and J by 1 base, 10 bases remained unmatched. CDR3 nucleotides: TGTGCCAGCAGTGATAACCTAGGGACAGGGAGGAGCAATCAGCCCCAGCATTTT. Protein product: CASSDNLGTGRSNQPQHF.

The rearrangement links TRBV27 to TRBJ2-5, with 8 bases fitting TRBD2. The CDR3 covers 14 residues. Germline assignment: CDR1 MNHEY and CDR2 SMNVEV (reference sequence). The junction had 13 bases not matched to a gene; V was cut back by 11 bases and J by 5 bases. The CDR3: CASTGGAAGETQYF. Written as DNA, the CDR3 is TGTGCCTCTACCGGGGGGGCCGCGGGGGAGACCCAGTACTTC.

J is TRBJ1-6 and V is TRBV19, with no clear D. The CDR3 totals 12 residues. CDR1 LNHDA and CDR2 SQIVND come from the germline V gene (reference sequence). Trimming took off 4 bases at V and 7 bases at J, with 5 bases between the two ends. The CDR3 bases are TGTGCCAGTAGTACCAAAAATTCACCCCTCCACTTT. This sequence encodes CASSTKNSPLHF.

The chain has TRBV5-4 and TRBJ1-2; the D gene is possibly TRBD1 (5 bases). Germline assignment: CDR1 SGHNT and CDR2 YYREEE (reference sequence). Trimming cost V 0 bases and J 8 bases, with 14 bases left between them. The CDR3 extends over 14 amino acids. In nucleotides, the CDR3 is TGTGCCAGCAGCTTGGGAGGCGGACAATCGGGCTACACCTTC. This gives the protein CASSLGGGQSGYTF.

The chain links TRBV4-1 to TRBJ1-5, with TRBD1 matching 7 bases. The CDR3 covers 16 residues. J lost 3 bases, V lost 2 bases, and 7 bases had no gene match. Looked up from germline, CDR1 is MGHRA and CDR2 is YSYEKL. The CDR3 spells CASSQNEDRNNQPQHF. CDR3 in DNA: TGCGCCAGCAGCCAAAACGAGGACAGGAACAATCAGCCCCAGCATTTT.

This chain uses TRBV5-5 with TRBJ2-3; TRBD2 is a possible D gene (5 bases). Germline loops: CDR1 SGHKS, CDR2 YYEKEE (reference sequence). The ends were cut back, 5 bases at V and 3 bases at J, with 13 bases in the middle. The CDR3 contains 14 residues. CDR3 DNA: TGTGCCAGCAGGGTTACGAGGGATACAGATACGCAGTATTTT. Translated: CASRVTRDTDTQYF.

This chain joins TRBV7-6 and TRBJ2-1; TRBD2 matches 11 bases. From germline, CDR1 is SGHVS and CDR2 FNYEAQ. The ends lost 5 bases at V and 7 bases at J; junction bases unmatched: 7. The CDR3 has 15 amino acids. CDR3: CASSDTSGSWNEQFF. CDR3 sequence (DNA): TGTGCCAGCAGCGATACTAGCGGGAGTTGGAATGAGCAGTTCTTC.

CDR3 sequence: CASTGGQGDGYTF. CDR3 sequence (DNA): TGTGCCAGTACCGGGGGACAGGGAGATGGCTACACCTTC. The chain combines TRBV19 with TRBJ1-2; 9 nucleotides agree with TRBD1. Trimming took 7 bases from V and 6 from J; bases not matched to a gene: 6. Germline CDR1 is LNHDA and CDR2 is SQIVND (reference sequence). The CDR3 has 13 residues.

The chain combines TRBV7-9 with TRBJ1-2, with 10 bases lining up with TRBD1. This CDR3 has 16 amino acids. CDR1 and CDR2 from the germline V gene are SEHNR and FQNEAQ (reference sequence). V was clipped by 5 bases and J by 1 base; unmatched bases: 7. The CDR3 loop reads CASSPRWTGGNYGYTF. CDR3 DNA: TGTGCCAGCAGCCCCCGGTGGACAGGGGGTAACTATGGCTACACCTTC.

CDR3 residues: CASSAWDSPNYGYTF. The CDR3 nucleotides are TGTGCCAGCTCAGCCTGGGACAGCCCTAACTATGGCTACACCTTC. The V gene is TRBV18, the J gene TRBJ1-2; 7 nucleotides agree with TRBD1. J was trimmed by 0 bases and V by 5 bases; bases with no gene match: 6. Germline assignment: CDR1 KGHSH and CDR2 LQKENI. This CDR3 contains 15 residues.

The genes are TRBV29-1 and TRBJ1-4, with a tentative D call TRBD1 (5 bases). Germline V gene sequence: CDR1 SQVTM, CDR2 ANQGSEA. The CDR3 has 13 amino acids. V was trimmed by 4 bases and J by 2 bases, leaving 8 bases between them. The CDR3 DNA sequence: TGCAGCGTTGGGGGCATGACTAATGAAAAACTGTTTTTT. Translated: CSVGGMTNEKLFF.

Written as DNA, the CDR3 is TGTGCCAGCAGCCCGGGACAGCAAGAGACCCAGTACTTC. Its protein product is CASSPGQQETQYF. The chain recombines TRBV5-4 with TRBJ2-5; 7 bases match TRBD1. This CDR3 is built from 13 residues. The trim removed 4 bases at V and 2 bases at J, leaving 2 bases unmatched. The germline gives CDR1 SGHNT, CDR2 YYREEE (reference sequence).

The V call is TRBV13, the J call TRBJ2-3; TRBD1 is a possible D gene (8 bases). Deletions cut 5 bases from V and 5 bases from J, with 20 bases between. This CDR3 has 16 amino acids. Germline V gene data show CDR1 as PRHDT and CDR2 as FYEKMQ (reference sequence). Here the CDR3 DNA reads TGTGCCAGCAGCACCCTACAGGGGGGGGTTGGAGATACGCAGTATTTT. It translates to CASSTLQGGVGDTQYF.

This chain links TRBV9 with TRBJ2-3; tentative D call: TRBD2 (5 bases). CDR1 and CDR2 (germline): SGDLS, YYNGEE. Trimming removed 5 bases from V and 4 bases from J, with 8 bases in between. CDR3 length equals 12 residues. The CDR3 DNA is TGTGCCAGCAGTGGAGGCTCAGATACGCAGTATTTT. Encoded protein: CASSGGSDTQYF.

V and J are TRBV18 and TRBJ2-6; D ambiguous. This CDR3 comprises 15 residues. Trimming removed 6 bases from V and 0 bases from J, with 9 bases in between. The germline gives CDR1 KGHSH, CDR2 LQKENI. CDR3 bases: TGTGCCAGCTCTTACAGCCGCTCTGGGGCCAACGTCCTGACTTTC. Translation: CASSYSRSGANVLTF.

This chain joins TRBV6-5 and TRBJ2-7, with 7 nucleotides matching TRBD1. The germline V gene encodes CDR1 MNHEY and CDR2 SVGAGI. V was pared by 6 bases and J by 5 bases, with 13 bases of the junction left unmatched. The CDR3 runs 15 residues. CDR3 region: CASSYQPGQSHEQYF. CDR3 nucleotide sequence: TGTGCCAGCAGCTACCAACCGGGACAGTCTCACGAGCAGTACTTC.

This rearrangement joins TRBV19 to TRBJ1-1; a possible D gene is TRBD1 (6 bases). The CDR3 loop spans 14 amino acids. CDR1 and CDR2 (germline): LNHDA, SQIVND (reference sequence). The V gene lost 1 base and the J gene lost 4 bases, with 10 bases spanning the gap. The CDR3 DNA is TGTGCCAGTAGTATAGTTCAGGGGTCCACTGAAGCTTTCTTT. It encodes CASSIVQGSTEAFF.

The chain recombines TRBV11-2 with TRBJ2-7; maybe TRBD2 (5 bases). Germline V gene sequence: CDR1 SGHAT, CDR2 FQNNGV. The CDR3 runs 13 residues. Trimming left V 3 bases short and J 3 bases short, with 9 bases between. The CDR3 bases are TGTGCCAGCAGCTTGCGGGCTATCTACGAGCAGTACTTC. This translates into CASSLRAIYEQYF.

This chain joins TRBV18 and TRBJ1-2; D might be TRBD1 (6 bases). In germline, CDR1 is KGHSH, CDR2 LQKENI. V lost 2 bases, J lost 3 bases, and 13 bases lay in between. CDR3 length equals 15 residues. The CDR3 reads CASSPTTGTYYGYTF. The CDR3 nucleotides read TGTGCCAGCTCACCAACGACCGGGACATACTATGGCTACACCTTC. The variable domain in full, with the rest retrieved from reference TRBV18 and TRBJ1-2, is NAGVMQNPRHLVRRRGQEARLRCSPMKGHSHVYWYRQLPEEGLKFMVYLQKENIIDESGMPKERFSAEFPKEGPSILRIQQVVRGDSAAYFCASSPTTGTYYGYTFGSGTRLTVV.

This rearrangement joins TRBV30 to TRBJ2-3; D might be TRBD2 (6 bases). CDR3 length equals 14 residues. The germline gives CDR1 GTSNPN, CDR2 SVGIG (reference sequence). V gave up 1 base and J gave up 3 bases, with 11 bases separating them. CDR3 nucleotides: TGTGCCTGGAGTGGTCTAGCGACGACAGATACGCAGTATTTT. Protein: CAWSGLATTDTQYF.

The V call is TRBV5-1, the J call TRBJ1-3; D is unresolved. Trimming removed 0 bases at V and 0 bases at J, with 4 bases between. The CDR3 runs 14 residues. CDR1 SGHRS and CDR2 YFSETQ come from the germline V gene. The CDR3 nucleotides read TGCGCCAGCAGCTTGGCCCTCTCTGGAAACACCATATATTTT. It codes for CASSLALSGNTIYF.

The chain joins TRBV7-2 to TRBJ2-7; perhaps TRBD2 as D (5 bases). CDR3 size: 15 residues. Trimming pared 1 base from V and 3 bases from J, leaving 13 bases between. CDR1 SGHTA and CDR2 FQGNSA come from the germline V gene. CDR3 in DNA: TGTGCCAGCAGCTTAGACCGAGGGCCCGACTACGAGCAGTACTTC. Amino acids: CASSLDRGPDYEQYF.

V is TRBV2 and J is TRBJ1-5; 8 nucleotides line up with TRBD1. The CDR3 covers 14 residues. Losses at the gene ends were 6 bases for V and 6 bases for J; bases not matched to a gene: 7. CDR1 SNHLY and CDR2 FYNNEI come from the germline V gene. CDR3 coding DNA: TGTGCCAGCAGAATGGACAGGGCTAGTCAGCCCCAGCATTTT. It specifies CASRMDRASQPQHF.

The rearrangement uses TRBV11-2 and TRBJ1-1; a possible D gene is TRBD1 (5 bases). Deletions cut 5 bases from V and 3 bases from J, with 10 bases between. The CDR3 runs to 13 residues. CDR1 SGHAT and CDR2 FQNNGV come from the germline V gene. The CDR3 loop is CASSRSGYTEAFF. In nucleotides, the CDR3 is TGTGCCAGCAGCCGATCAGGGTACACTGAAGCTTTCTTT.